The 15 T cell receptor beta chains in this list originate from one sample, sequenced in a study of blood T cell repertoires in COVID-19. Sequenced by immunoSEQ multiplex PCR; TCRdb stores in-frame clones only, minus some. The sample holds about 200,000 clones, 70% to 85% seen once. Sequenced sample: peripheral blood. The source is a human donor with acute or convalescent COVID-19. The donor label of this sample is uncertain.

V and J are TRBV28 and TRBJ1-5, with TRBD1 as a possible D gene (5 bases). Germline assignment: CDR1 MDHEN and CDR2 SYDVKM. The CDR3 length is 16 residues. Trimming took 8 bases from V and 0 from J, leaving 17 bases between them. CDR3 region: CASSRDSIRSNQPQHF. The CDR3 nucleotides are TGTGCCAGCTCCCGAGACAGTATTCGTAGCAATCAGCCCCAGCATTTT.

The rearrangement uses TRBV5-1 and TRBJ1-5, with TRBD1 identical over 7 bases. The V and J ends lost 4 bases and 4 bases, in that order; junction bases with no gene match: 5. The CDR3 covers 14 residues. The germline CDR1 and CDR2 sequences are SGHRS and YFSETQ. The CDR3 loop is CASSPGTENQPQHF. The CDR3 DNA sequence: TGCGCCAGCAGCCCCGGGACAGAAAATCAGCCCCAGCATTTT.

The count of this clone is one. The V and J genes are TRBV5-4 and TRBJ2-7; 13 bases are shared with TRBD2. The germline V gene has CDR1 SGHNT and CDR2 YYREEE (reference sequence). After removal of 4 bases from V and 6 bases from J, the junction contained 7 bases not matched to a gene. The CDR3 is 15 residues long. DNA for the CDR3: TGTGCCAGCAGCCTGGGACTAGCGGGAATGCGCGAGCAGTACTTC. This sequence encodes CASSLGLAGMREQYF.

The chain recombines TRBV5-6 with TRBJ2-7; 8 nucleotides align to TRBD1. The CDR3 is made up of 14 amino acids. The germline V gene has CDR1 SGHDT and CDR2 YYEEEE. J was trimmed by 4 bases and V by 3 bases; bases with no gene match: 6. CDR3 sequence reads: CASSSSGGAYEQYF. DNA of the CDR3: TGTGCCAGCAGCTCGTCAGGGGGCGCTTACGAGCAGTACTTC.

This clone was seen a few times. This chain links TRBV27 with TRBJ2-1, with 9 bases fitting TRBD1. The CDR3 is 15 amino acids. Germline CDR1 reads MNHEY; CDR2 reads SMNVEV (reference sequence). Trimming at V came to 5 bases and at J to 7 bases, leaving 9 bases not matched to a gene. The CDR3 bases are TGTGCCAGCAGTCTCGGGACAGGGAGCCGGAATGAGCAGTTCTTC. This codes for CASSLGTGSRNEQFF.

V and J are TRBV7-9 and TRBJ1-2; 7 bases align to TRBD1. Trimming at V came to 5 bases and at J to 1 base, leaving 4 bases not matched to a gene. Germline V lookup: CDR1 SEHNR, CDR2 FQNEAQ (reference sequence). CDR3 length: 14 residues. CDR3 amino acids: CASSKGQLNYGYTF. The CDR3 DNA follows: TGTGCCAGCAGCAAGGGACAGCTTAACTATGGCTACACCTTC.

The chain has TRBV7-2 and TRBJ2-2; TRBD2 aligns across 10 bases. The V gene end was trimmed by 6 bases and the J gene end by 3 bases; junction bases not matched to a gene: 13. The CDR3 loop spans 18 amino acids. Germline loops: CDR1 SGHTA, CDR2 FQGNSA. The CDR3 bases are TGTGCCAGCAGTTCTAGCGGGGGCGGGAGGGGATACACCGGGGAGCTGTTTTTT. Residues: CASSSSGGGRGYTGELFF.

This clone has a handful of counts. The chain recombines TRBV5-6 with TRBJ1-5; a possible D gene is TRBD1 (5 bases). From germline, CDR1 is SGHDT and CDR2 YYEEEE. The ends were cut back, 4 bases at V and 2 bases at J, with 7 bases in the middle. CDR3 length equals 13 residues. The CDR3 protein is CASSGARNQPQHF. Written as DNA, the CDR3 is TGTGCCAGCAGCGGGGCACGCAATCAGCCCCAGCATTTT.

This clone has only one observation. The chain combines TRBV9 with TRBJ2-2; TRBD2 agrees at 8 bases. Germline CDR1 is SGDLS and CDR2 is YYNGEE. Trimming took 0 bases from V and 9 from J; bases not matched to a gene: 4. The CDR3 contains 14 residues. For the CDR3, the DNA is TGTGCCAGCAGCGTAGTCGGGGGGGCCCGGGAGCTGTTTTTT. It specifies CASSVVGGARELFF.

This chain uses TRBV4-3 with TRBJ2-1; 13 bases align to TRBD2. Germline lookup yields CDR1 LGHNA and CDR2 YSLEER. Trimming cost V 0 bases and J 8 bases; bases outside gene matches: 13. The length of the CDR3 is 19 residues. The CDR3 DNA reads as TGCGCCAGCAGCCAAGAGGAAGCCGGCAGGACTAGCGGGAGATATGAGCAGTTCTTC. Translated, it gives CASSQEEAGRTSGRYEQFF.

The chain links TRBV6-5 to TRBJ2-7, with D possibly TRBD1 on 6 matching bases. The CDR3 length is 15 residues. CDR1 and CDR2 (germline): MNHEY, SVGAGI. Trimming left V 0 bases short and J 2 bases short, with 11 bases between. The CDR3: CASSYSGHGPYEQYF. The CDR3 DNA is TGTGCCAGCAGTTACTCGGGACATGGCCCCTACGAGCAGTACTTC.

The chain carries TRBV5-1 and TRBJ2-7; 7 bases match TRBD1. Germline values: CDR1 SGHRS, CDR2 YFSETQ. The CDR3 covers 15 residues. Trimming removed 0 bases from V and 3 bases from J; junction bases left unmatched: 6. In DNA, the CDR3 is TGCGCCAGCAGCTTGGCTGCAGGGGGAAACTACGAGCAGTACTTC. It is translated as CASSLAAGGNYEQYF.

This clone was observed a few times. The chain has TRBV14 and TRBJ2-7, with TRBD1 as a possible D gene (6 bases). V was cut by 3 bases and J by 0 bases, with 12 bases left in between. The CDR3 spans 15 residues. Germline-derived CDR1 and CDR2 are SGHDN and FVKESK. CDR3 DNA sequence: TGTGCCAGCAGCCAGAGACAGGTTAACTCCTACGAGCAGTACTTC. This gives the protein CASSQRQVNSYEQYF. Together with reference TRBV14 and TRBJ2-7, the CDR3 gives the full variable domain: EAGVTQFPSHSVIEKGQTVTLRCDPISGHDNLYWYRRVMGKEIKFLLHFVKESKQDESGMPNNRFLAERTGGTYSTLKVQPAELEDSGVYFCASSQRQVNSYEQYFGPGTRLTVT.

The V and J genes are TRBV3-1 (or the pseudogene TRBV3-2) and TRBJ2-7, with 7 bases that match TRBD2. The CDR3 has 14 amino acids. Germline lookup yields CDR1 LGHDT and CDR2 YNNKEL (reference sequence). Losses at the gene ends were 7 bases for V and 3 bases for J; bases not matched to a gene: 9. The CDR3 DNA reads as TGTGCCAGCACTCCCGGGACTACAAACTACGAGCAGTACTTC. Encoded protein: CASTPGTTNYEQYF.

V gene TRBV12-5 combines with J gene TRBJ1-1, with D unclear. CDR1 LGHNT and CDR2 FRNRAP come from the germline V gene. The CDR3 spans 13 residues. V shed 3 bases and J shed 3 bases, with 8 bases lying between them. CDR3 residues: CASGFSQHTEAFF. CDR3 sequence (DNA): TGTGCTAGTGGTTTTTCACAGCACACTGAAGCTTTCTTT.